These T cell receptor beta chains were read from a single sample in a study of neurological immune-mediated disorders. One entry per CDR3 protein results from TCRdb running MiXCR on the 5' RACE reads. The sample contains about 55,000 distinct CDR3 sequences, around 24% of which appear only once. Sample: PBMCs. The receptor set was obtained from a man in his sixties with HTLV-1-associated myelopathy (HAM/TSP). Both conserved end residues are part of each CDR3. The D gene is left open where the match is weak. Expanded clones get a size class; other rows say once, few or many, or leave the size out.

v_call	clone_size	d_call	j_call	cdr3_aa	cdr3_nt
TRBV12-3/TRBV12-4	many	.	TRBJ1-1	CASSPGAINTEAFF	TGTGCCAGCAGTCCAGGGGCTATAAACACTGAAGCTTTCTTT
TRBV9	once	.	TRBJ1-4	CASSAGQLDGEKLFF	TGTGCCAGCAGCGCCGGACAGCTTGACGGGGAAAAACTGTTTTTT
TRBV28	many	.	TRBJ2-5	CASSLRLEETQYF	TGTGCCAGCAGTTTACGCCTTGAAGAGACCCAGTACTTC
TRBV20-1	.	TRBD1	TRBJ1-5	CSARDSGTGGNQPQHF	TGCAGTGCTAGAGATTCTGGGACAGGGGGCAATCAGCCCCAGCATTTT
TRBV29-1	.	.	TRBJ1-1	CSVEVGSSRGFF	TGCAGCGTTGAAGTAGGAAGCTCCCGGGGTTTCTTT
TRBV5-6	many	.	TRBJ1-1	CASSFLNTEAFF	TGTGCCAGCAGCTTTCTGAACACTGAAGCTTTCTTT
TRBV28	many	.	TRBJ2-7	CASSSNGFPGVYEQYF	TGTGCCAGCAGTTCCAACGGTTTTCCGGGAGTCTACGAGCAGTACTTC
TRBV5-1	many	.	TRBJ2-6	CASSLDTAAAMGANVLTF	TGCGCCAGCAGCTTGGATACAGCGGCGGCTATGGGGGCCAACGTCCTGACTTTC
TRBV5-1	many	TRBD2	TRBJ2-3	CASSLADRGVTQYF	TGCGCCAGCAGCTTGGCCGATCGGGGGGTGACGCAGTATTTT
TRBV20-1	many	.	TRBJ2-1	CSASGGRGHEQFF	TGCAGTGCTAGTGGTGGGAGAGGGCATGAGCAGTTCTTC
TRBV20-1	many	TRBD1	TRBJ1-2	CSAVPEGGGGYTF	TGCAGTGCTGTACCCGAAGGGGGCGGTGGCTACACCTTC
TRBV6-5	many	TRBD1	TRBJ1-2	CASRTGVRGYTF	TGTGCCAGCAGAACAGGGGTTCGTGGCTACACCTTC
TRBV5-1	many	TRBD2	TRBJ2-3	CASSFPAGGLADTQYF	TGCGCCAGCAGCTTCCCAGCGGGAGGGTTAGCAGATACGCAGTATTTT
TRBV18	.	.	TRBJ2-7	CASSPGPSIGTYEQYF	TGTGCCAGCTCACCGGGGCCCAGCATAGGAACCTACGAGCAGTACTTC
TRBV15	once	TRBD1	TRBJ2-3	CNTSVEQGYLSDTQYF	TGTAACACCAGCGTAGAACAGGGGTACCTCTCAGATACGCAGTATTTT
TRBV19	few	.	TRBJ2-4	CASSREDVDIQYF	TGTGCCAGTAGTAGAGAGGACGTGGACATTCAGTACTTC
TRBV5-1	few	.	TRBJ2-3	CASSLGRVGVNTQYF	TGCGCCAGCAGCTTAGGTAGGGTCGGAGTTAATACGCAGTATTTT
TRBV11-2	.	TRBD2	TRBJ2-1	CASSLSGRFGNEQFF	TGTGCCAGCAGCTTAAGCGGGAGATTTGGCAATGAGCAGTTCTTC
TRBV4-2	.	.	TRBJ1-1	CASSQDSKNTEAFF	TGTGCCAGCAGCCAAGATTCCAAAAACACTGAAGCTTTCTTT
TRBV20-1	many	TRBD1	TRBJ2-7	CSARDTGQGAWEQYF	TGCAGTGCTAGAGATACGGGACAGGGGGCCTGGGAGCAGTACTTC
TRBV10-3	once	TRBD1	TRBJ2-7	CAIGSTLTGSPYEQYF	TGTGCCATCGGGTCCACTTTGACAGGGTCCCCCTACGAGCAGTACTTC
TRBV20-1	many	TRBD1	TRBJ2-3	CSAMTGARTDTQYF	TGCAGTGCAATGACAGGGGCCCGCACAGATACGCAGTATTTT
TRBV10-3	.	.	TRBJ1-2	CAISVDSTNYGYTF	TGTGCCATCAGTGTTGACAGCACAAACTATGGCTACACCTTC
TRBV5-1	many	.	TRBJ1-1	CASSGDAWAEAFF	TGCGCCAGCAGCGGGGACGCTTGGGCTGAAGCTTTCTTT
TRBV5-1	many	.	TRBJ2-3	CASSYFSGSTDTQYF	TGCGCCAGCAGCTACTTTAGCGGAAGCACAGATACGCAGTATTTT
TRBV5-1	many	.	TRBJ1-1	CASSRRGQGDTEAFF	TGCGCCAGCTCAAGGCGTGGTCAGGGAGACACTGAAGCTTTCTTT
TRBV27	many	TRBD2	TRBJ2-7	CASSLFGGRSSEQYF	TGTGCCAGCAGTTTATTTGGCGGGAGGAGCAGCGAGCAGTACTTC
TRBV20-1	many	.	TRBJ2-2	CSARRDSGWGGELFF	TGCAGTGCTAGACGGGACTCCGGTTGGGGGGGGGAGCTGTTTTTT
TRBV5-6	many	.	TRBJ2-1	CASSLWAVNEQFF	TGTGCCAGCAGCTTGTGGGCCGTCAATGAGCAGTTCTTC
TRBV11-2	many	.	TRBJ1-3	CASSLDPHGNTIYF	TGTGCCAGCAGCTTAGATCCCCATGGAAACACCATATATTTT
TRBV20-1	.	TRBD1	TRBJ1-5	CSAYRSEGADNQPQHF	TGCAGTGCTTACCGCAGTGAGGGGGCGGACAATCAGCCCCAGCATTTT
TRBV28	many	TRBD2	TRBJ2-7	CASSYSIIGRGLAGVVYEQYF	TGTGCCAGCAGTTACTCTATAATTGGCCGGGGCTTAGCGGGAGTGGTCTACGAGCAGTACTTC
TRBV20-1	medium-sized	TRBD1	TRBJ1-5	CSAGQGLGNQPQHF	TGCAGTGCCGGACAGGGGTTGGGCAATCAGCCCCAGCATTTT
TRBV5-6	many	.	TRBJ1-1	CASSRDTGFNTEAFF	TGTGCCAGCAGCAGAGACACAGGGTTCAACACTGAAGCTTTCTTT
TRBV24-1	many	.	TRBJ2-1	CATRGLHNEQFF	TGTGCCACCAGGGGACTGCACAATGAGCAGTTCTTC
TRBV14	many	TRBD2	TRBJ2-1	CASSHGLAEGYNEQFF	TGTGCCAGCAGCCACGGACTAGCGGAGGGATACAATGAGCAGTTCTTC
TRBV29-1	.	.	TRBJ2-1	CSVETGLAYNEQFF	TGCAGCGTTGAAACGGGACTGGCCTACAATGAGCAGTTCTTC
TRBV7-6	few	.	TRBJ2-5	CASSRPSQVETQYF	TGTGCCAGCAGCCGACCGTCCCAAGTGGAGACCCAGTACTTC
TRBV5-1	.	.	TRBJ2-1	CASSLAGATYNEQFF	TGCGCCAGCAGCTTGGCAGGGGCTACTTACAATGAGCAGTTCTTC
TRBV11-2	many	.	TRBJ1-2	CASSLGEVDYGYTF	TGTGCCAGCAGCTTAGGGGAGGTTGACTATGGCTACACCTTC
TRBV2	many	TRBD2	TRBJ2-1	CASRGLAGVQNEQFF	TGTGCCAGCAGGGGACTAGCGGGAGTACAAAATGAGCAGTTCTTC
TRBV10-3	.	.	TRBJ2-2	CATHNTGELFF	TGTGCCACCCATAACACCGGGGAGCTGTTTTTT
TRBV20-1	.	.	TRBJ2-5	CSARDITDQETQYF	TGCAGTGCTAGAGATATCACAGATCAAGAGACCCAGTACTTC
TRBV20-1	large	TRBD2	TRBJ2-3	CSARDRLAPTDTQYF	TGCAGTGCTAGAGATCGACTAGCGCCCACAGATACGCAGTATTTT
TRBV28	.	TRBD1	TRBJ1-6	CASSSRDRRNSPLHF	TGTGCCAGCAGCTCCAGGGACAGACGGAATTCACCCCTCCACTTT
TRBV12-3/TRBV12-4	many	TRBD2	TRBJ2-7	CASSRTSGAYEQYF	TGTGCCAGCTCGAGGACTAGCGGGGCCTACGAGCAGTACTTC
TRBV10-3	many	.	TRBJ2-7	CAISESPGEQYF	TGTGCCATCAGTGAGTCCCCAGGCGAGCAGTACTTC
TRBV20-1	many	TRBD2	TRBJ2-2	CSARALAGGGGELFF	TGCAGTGCTAGGGCACTAGCGGGAGGCGGCGGGGAGCTGTTTTTT